The 30 T cell receptor beta chains given below trace back to one sample, sequenced in a study of blood T cell repertoires in COVID-19. Assay: immunoSEQ multiplex PCR; the TCRdb copy retains only in-frame clones and omits some. The sample lists about 35,000 clones; approximately 89% were seen once. Input material: peripheral blood. The receptor source for this set is a man aged 60 to 75 with active or convalescent COVID-19.

This sequence joins TRBV3-1 (or the pseudogene TRBV3-2) and TRBJ1-2; TRBD1 matches at 7 bases. The CDR3 sequence is 15 residues long. Germline V lookup: CDR1 LGHDT, CDR2 YNNKEL (reference sequence). Trimming cost V 4 bases and J 7 bases; bases outside gene matches: 12. CDR3 DNA: TGTGCCAGCAGCCCCTTCCACAGGGGAAAGGGTGGCTACACCTTC. It is translated as CASSPFHRGKGGYTF.

CDR3 nucleotides: TGTGCCACCAGTGATTTGACTAGCGGGACCTACAATGAGCAGTTCTTC. This gives the protein CATSDLTSGTYNEQFF. The chain uses TRBV24-1 and TRBJ2-1, with 10 bases that match TRBD2. Germline V lookup: CDR1 KGHDR, CDR2 SFDVKD. The CDR3 spans 16 residues. The V gene end was trimmed by 0 bases and the J gene end by 2 bases; junction bases not matched to a gene: 0.

The chain employs TRBV11-3 and TRBJ1-5; D unresolved. V lost 6 bases, J lost 0 bases, and 6 bases lay in between. The CDR3 length is 13 residues. The germline CDR1 and CDR2 sequences are SGHNT and YENEEA. The CDR3 spells CASSRASNQPQHF. The CDR3 DNA reads TGTGCCAGCAGTCGAGCTAGCAATCAGCCCCAGCATTTT.

The V gene is TRBV4-1, the J gene TRBJ1-1; TRBD1 matches at 7 bases. The CDR3 has 15 amino acids. Germline V gene data show CDR1 as MGHRA and CDR2 as YSYEKL. The V and J ends lost 1 base and 1 base, in that order; junction bases with no gene match: 3. This CDR3 reads CASSQVGDRNTEAFF. The CDR3 DNA sequence: TGCGCCAGCAGCCAAGTGGGGGACAGGAACACTGAAGCTTTCTTT.

The chain links TRBV18 to TRBJ2-5; TRBD2 matches 8 bases. This CDR3 has 14 amino acids. Per the germline V gene, CDR1 is KGHSH and CDR2 is LQKENI. V was pared by 4 bases and J by 1 base, with 2 bases of the junction left unmatched. The CDR3 is CASSLAGSQETQYF. The CDR3, as DNA: TGTGCCAGCTCACTAGCGGGAAGCCAAGAGACCCAGTACTTC. The full variable domain, in which reference TRBV18 and TRBJ2-5 provide the parts outside the CDR3, is NAGVMQNPRHLVRRRGQEARLRCSPMKGHSHVYWYRQLPEEGLKFMVYLQKENIIDESGMPKERFSAEFPKEGPSILRIQQVVRGDSAAYFCASSLAGSQETQYFGPGTRLLVL.

The chain carries TRBV19 and TRBJ1-1, with D possibly being TRBD1 (5 bases). V gave up 5 bases and J gave up 5 bases, with 15 bases separating them. Germline V gene lookup returns CDR1 LNHDA and CDR2 SQIVND (reference sequence). The CDR3 has 14 residues. This CDR3 is CASSAPGGVTEAFF. For the CDR3, the DNA is TGTGCCAGTAGTGCACCCGGGGGGGTAACTGAAGCTTTCTTT.

The V call is TRBV6-2 or TRBV6-3, the J call TRBJ2-1; 10 bases are a match to TRBD2. CDR1 and CDR2 (germline): MNHEY, SVGEGT. V lost 0 bases, J lost 0 bases, and 14 bases stayed unmatched. This CDR3 contains 21 residues. This chain's CDR3 is CASSYSKGRTSGPSSYNEQFF. The DNA of the CDR3 is TGTGCCAGCAGTTACTCTAAGGGGAGGACTAGCGGACCAAGCTCCTACAATGAGCAGTTCTTC.

The V gene is TRBV27, the J gene TRBJ2-3; 13 nucleotides line up with TRBD2. This CDR3 has 16 residues. Germline V gene data show CDR1 as MNHEY and CDR2 as SMNVEV (reference sequence). The trim removed 8 bases at V and 4 bases at J, leaving 9 bases unmatched. The CDR3 bases are TGTGCCAGCGGGTTGATACTAGCGGGAGGGGCAGATACGCAGTATTTT. This sequence encodes CASGLILAGGADTQYF.

The chain links TRBV19 to TRBJ1-5; D is undetermined. With 7 bases removed from V and 4 bases from J, the gap between germline ends came to 14 bases. In germline, CDR1 is LNHDA, CDR2 SQIVND (reference sequence). CDR3 length: 14 residues. The CDR3 loop is CASNTPRRNQPQHF. The CDR3 coding sequence is TGTGCCAGTAACACCCCCCGAAGAAATCAGCCCCAGCATTTT. The variable domain in full, completed from reference TRBV19 and TRBJ1-5, reads DGGITQSPKYLFRKEGQNVTLSCEQNLNHDAMYWYRQDPGQGLRLIYYSQIVNDFQKGDIAEGYSVSREKKESFPLTVTSAQKNPTAFYLCASNTPRRNQPQHFGDGTRLSIL.

The chain couples TRBV3-1 (or the pseudogene TRBV3-2) to TRBJ2-1, with 9 bases that match TRBD1. The CDR3 extends over 15 amino acids. V gave up 4 bases and J gave up 5 bases; unmatched junction bases: 6. Germline CDR1 is LGHDT and CDR2 is YNNKEL (reference sequence). As DNA, the CDR3 is TGTGCCAGCAGCCGACCGGGACAGGGCGACAATGAGCAGTTCTTC. Translation: CASSRPGQGDNEQFF.

This clone was counted a few times. This chain joins TRBV4-1 and TRBJ1-4, with 10 positions matching TRBD1. The junction had 7 bases not matched to a gene; V was cut back by 4 bases and J by 8 bases. This CDR3 contains 15 residues. Germline V gives CDR1 MGHRA, CDR2 YSYEKL. The CDR3 loop is CASSPPGTGDEKLFF. Written as DNA, the CDR3 is TGCGCCAGCAGCCCGCCCGGGACAGGGGACGAAAAACTGTTTTTT.

The chain links TRBV9 to TRBJ2-2; 9 bases agree with TRBD1. The germline gives CDR1 SGDLS, CDR2 YYNGEE. V was clipped by 4 bases and J by 4 bases; unmatched bases: 14. This CDR3 spans 18 amino acids. CDR3 coding DNA: TGTGCCAGCAGCCTCCCGGGCAGGACAGGGGTTCCCACCGGGGAGCTGTTTTTT. Protein sequence: CASSLPGRTGVPTGELFF.

The V and J genes are TRBV5-4 and TRBJ1-2; TRBD1 agrees at 7 bases. The V segment lost 2 bases and the J segment 0 bases; nucleotides outside the gene matches: 4. Per the germline V gene, CDR1 is SGHNT and CDR2 is YYREEE (reference sequence). CDR3 length equals 15 residues. The CDR3 is CASSFDRVPNYGYTF. CDR3 nucleotide sequence: TGTGCCAGCAGCTTTGACAGGGTCCCTAACTATGGCTACACCTTC.

The genes are TRBV6-5 and TRBJ2-3; 8 bases line up with TRBD1. Germline V CDR1 and CDR2: MNHEY, SVGAGI. This CDR3 spans 14 amino acids. The trim removed 5 bases at V and 4 bases at J, leaving 5 bases unmatched. The CDR3 nucleotides are TGTGCCAGCAGTACAGGGGGTCGGCCAGATACGCAGTATTTT. Translating it yields CASSTGGRPDTQYF.

The chain is built from TRBV28 and TRBJ1-1; TRBD1 aligns across 7 bases. In germline, CDR1 is MDHEN, CDR2 SYDVKM. With V trimmed by 6 bases and J by 4 bases, 11 bases remained unmatched. CDR3 size: 15 residues. Written as DNA, the CDR3 is TGTGCCAGCAGCCTCCTGACAGGGATCGCCACTGAAGCTTTCTTT. This translates into CASSLLTGIATEAFF.

In this sample, this clone turned up once. The chain joins TRBV28 to TRBJ1-6; TRBD1 agrees at 9 bases. After removal of 7 bases from V and 10 bases from J, the junction contained 8 bases not matched to a gene. The CDR3 contains 14 residues. Germline-derived CDR1 and CDR2 are MDHEN and SYDVKM. The CDR3 region is CASKTGGERSPLHF. The CDR3 nucleotides read TGTGCCAGCAAGACAGGGGGAGAACGGTCACCCCTCCACTTT. Full variable domain (outside the CDR3, taken from reference TRBV28 and TRBJ1-6): DVKVTQSSRYLVKRTGEKVFLECVQDMDHENMFWYRQDPGLGLRLIYFSYDVKMKEKGDIPEGYSVSREKKERFSLILESASTNQTSMYLCASKTGGERSPLHFGNGTRLTVT.

The J gene is TRBJ2-1, the V gene TRBV25-1; 8 nucleotides match TRBD2. The CDR3 has 14 amino acids. Germline V CDR1 and CDR2: MGHDK, SYGVNS. V gave up 5 bases and J gave up 8 bases; unmatched junction bases: 8. CDR3 sequence: CASSPRQAGDEQFF. CDR3 nucleotide sequence: TGTGCCAGCAGTCCCCGTCAAGCGGGAGATGAGCAGTTCTTC.

This clone was seen only once. The V gene is TRBV21-1, the J gene TRBJ1-5; the table's D call TRBD1 went unverified against the DNA. TRBV21-1 constitutes a pseudogene. This CDR3 comprises 18 residues. CDR3 amino acids: CASTRTDQTLTSNQPQHF. The CDR3 nucleotides are TGTGCCAGCACGCGGACAGACCAAACGTTAACTAGCAATCAGCCCCAGCATTTT.

The chain is built from TRBV19 and TRBJ1-5; 7 nucleotides align to TRBD1. Losses at the gene ends were 8 bases for V and 1 base for J; bases not matched to a gene: 2. Per germline, CDR1 LNHDA and CDR2 SQIVND (reference sequence). The CDR3 covers 13 residues. CDR3 protein: CASAGGSNQPQHF. CDR3 bases: TGTGCCAGTGCAGGGGGAAGCAATCAGCCCCAGCATTTT.

V is TRBV19 and J is TRBJ1-6, with 10 bases aligning to TRBD1. V trimming: 2 bases; J trimming: 9 bases; junction bases outside the gene matches: 19. CDR1 is LNHDA and CDR2 is SQIVND in the germline V gene (reference sequence). The CDR3 length is 20 residues. Here the CDR3 DNA reads TGTGCCAGTAGTATAAAGGGAGGGGACAGGGGAACAACGGGGAGTTCACCCCTCCACTTT. Amino acid sequence: CASSIKGGDRGTTGSSPLHF. Full variable domain (outside the CDR3, taken from reference TRBV19 and TRBJ1-6): DGGITQSPKYLFRKEGQNVTLSCEQNLNHDAMYWYRQDPGQGLRLIYYSQIVNDFQKGDIAEGYSVSREKKESFPLTVTSAQKNPTAFYLCASSIKGGDRGTTGSSPLHFGNGTRLTVT.

The chain uses TRBV5-1 and TRBJ2-2, with no clear D. The germline V and J ends were trimmed by 0 bases and 3 bases, with 9 bases remaining between them. CDR3 length: 15 amino acids. The V gene's germline CDR1 is SGHRS and CDR2 YFSETQ. For the CDR3, the DNA is TGCGCCAGCAGCTTGGGGGCACCTGACACCGGGGAGCTGTTTTTT. Amino acid sequence: CASSLGAPDTGELFF.

V usage is TRBV7-5 and J usage is TRBJ1-5. TRBV7-5 has pseudogene status. The CDR3 spans 12 residues. This CDR3 reads CVRRRFNQPQHF. CDR3 DNA: TGTGTCAGAAGGAGGTTTAATCAGCCCCAGCATTTT.

This clone is a singleton in its sample. The genes are TRBV11-2 and TRBJ1-2, with 7 bases matching TRBD1. CDR3 size: 15 residues. Germline V CDR1 and CDR2: SGHAT, FQNNGV. With V trimmed by 5 bases and J by 8 bases, 14 bases remained unmatched. The CDR3 nucleotides read TGTGCCAGCAGCCCCTGGGACAGTCATTTAAAGGGCTACACCTTC. Amino acids: CASSPWDSHLKGYTF.

This chain uses TRBV6-2 or TRBV6-3 with TRBJ1-1; D not resolved. V was trimmed by 0 bases and J by 7 bases, leaving 12 bases between them. Germline V gene lookup returns CDR1 MNHEY and CDR2 SVGEGT. The CDR3 has 14 amino acids. The CDR3 DNA is TGTGCCAGCAGTTACTCGTTGGACTGGGGTGAAGCTTTCTTT. Amino acid sequence: CASSYSLDWGEAFF.

The rearrangement links TRBV7-6 to TRBJ2-5; 9 nucleotides align to TRBD2. Losses at the gene ends were 6 bases for V and 5 bases for J; bases not matched to a gene: 7. The CDR3 extends over 14 amino acids. From germline, CDR1 is SGHVS and CDR2 FNYEAQ. The CDR3 reads CASRHAGGQETQYF. CDR3 in DNA: TGTGCCAGCAGACACGCGGGGGGGCAGGAGACCCAGTACTTC.

The V call is TRBV11-2, the J call TRBJ1-6; no definite D call. This CDR3 contains 17 residues. From germline, CDR1 is SGHAT and CDR2 FQNNGV. V lost 5 bases to trimming and J lost 1 base, with 15 bases between them. In nucleotides, the CDR3 is TGTGCCAGCAGCCGATTTAGCCCGACTTCCTATAATTCACCCCTCCACTTT. Protein: CASSRFSPTSYNSPLHF. The variable domain in full, with the rest retrieved from reference TRBV11-2 and TRBJ1-6, is EAGVAQSPRYKIIEKRQSVAFWCNPISGHATLYWYQQILGQGPKLLIQFQNNGVVDDSQLPKDRFSAERLKGVDSTLKIQPAKLEDSAVYLCASSRFSPTSYNSPLHFGNGTRLTVT.

This chain connects TRBV5-1 to TRBJ2-1; 10 bases map to TRBD1. The CDR3 covers 15 residues. In germline, CDR1 is SGHRS, CDR2 YFSETQ. V was clipped by 6 bases and J by 4 bases; unmatched bases: 7. The CDR3 spells CASTHSGQGYNEQFF. CDR3 nucleotides: TGCGCCAGCACCCACTCGGGACAGGGGTACAATGAGCAGTTCTTC.

The rearrangement uses TRBV30 and TRBJ1-5, with TRBD1 matching 7 bases. This CDR3 is built from 13 residues. Germline values: CDR1 GTSNPN, CDR2 SVGIG (reference sequence). The V and J ends lost 5 bases and 6 bases, in that order; junction bases with no gene match: 7. The CDR3 DNA sequence: TGTGCCTGGGGTTTAGGGGGCGGTCAGCCCCAGCATTTT. This encodes CAWGLGGGQPQHF.

The rearrangement links TRBV19 to TRBJ2-1, with D perhaps TRBD2 (7 bases). This CDR3 has 16 amino acids. V was pared by 4 bases and J by 10 bases, with 23 bases between. Germline lookup yields CDR1 LNHDA and CDR2 SQIVND (reference sequence). The CDR3 sequence is CASSSLGGGSRPEQFF. The CDR3 DNA sequence: TGTGCCAGTAGTAGCCTGGGGGGCGGGAGCCGCCCGGAGCAGTTCTTC.

This rearrangement joins TRBV19 to TRBJ1-1, with D maybe TRBD1 (5 bases). This CDR3 spans 15 amino acids. Looked up from germline, CDR1 is LNHDA and CDR2 is SQIVND (reference sequence). The V end was cut by 2 bases, the J end by 4 bases, with 14 bases between. CDR3 coding DNA: TGTGCCAGTAGTATAAATGGGGCGGGAAGCACTGAAGCTTTCTTT. It translates to CASSINGAGSTEAFF.